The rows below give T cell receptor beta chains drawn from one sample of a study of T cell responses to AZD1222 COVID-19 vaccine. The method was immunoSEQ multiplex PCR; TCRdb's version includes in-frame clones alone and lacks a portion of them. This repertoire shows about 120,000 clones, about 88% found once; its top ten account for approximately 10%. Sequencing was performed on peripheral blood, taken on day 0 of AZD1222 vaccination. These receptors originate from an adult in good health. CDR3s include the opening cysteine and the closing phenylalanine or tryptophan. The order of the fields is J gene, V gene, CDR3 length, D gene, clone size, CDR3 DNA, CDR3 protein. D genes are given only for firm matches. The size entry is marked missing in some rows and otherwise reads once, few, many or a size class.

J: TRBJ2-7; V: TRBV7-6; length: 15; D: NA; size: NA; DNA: TGTGCCAGCAGCTTAGGTCACGGGACCCCCTCCGAGCAGTACTTC; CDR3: CASSLGHGTPSEQYF
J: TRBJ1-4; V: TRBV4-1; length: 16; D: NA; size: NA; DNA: TGCGCCAGCAGCCAAGATGGCAGGGCCAAGGGTGAAAAACTGTTTTTT; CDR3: CASSQDGRAKGEKLFF
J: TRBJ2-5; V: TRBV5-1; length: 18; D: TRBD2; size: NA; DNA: TGCGCCAGCAGCTTGGGGTCTAGCGGGAGGGCCCTCCGTGAGACCCAGTACTTC; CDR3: CASSLGSSGRALRETQYF
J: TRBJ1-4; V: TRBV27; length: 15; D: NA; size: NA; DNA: TGTGCCAGCAGCCTAATGCTTGGGGCGGAGGAAAAACTGTTTTTT; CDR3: CASSLMLGAEEKLFF
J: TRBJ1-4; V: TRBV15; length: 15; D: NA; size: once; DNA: TGTGCCACCAGCAGAGTTAGGGGCGCGAAGGAAAAACTGTTTTTT; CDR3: CATSRVRGAKEKLFF
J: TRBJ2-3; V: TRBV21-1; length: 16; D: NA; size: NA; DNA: TGTGCCAGCAGCAAAGATGCCGGGACTAGCGCGGATACGCAGTATTTT; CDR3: CASSKDAGTSADTQYF
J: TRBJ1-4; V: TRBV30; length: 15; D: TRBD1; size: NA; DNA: TGTGCCTGGAGTCCAACAGGGGCGCCTGGTGAAAAACTGTTTTTT; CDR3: CAWSPTGAPGEKLFF
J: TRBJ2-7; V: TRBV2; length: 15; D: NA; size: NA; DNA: TGTGCCAGCAGTGAGGAGGGGGGGCTGACCTACGAGCAGTACTTC; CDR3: CASSEEGGLTYEQYF
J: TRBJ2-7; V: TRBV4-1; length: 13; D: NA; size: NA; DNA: TGCGCCAGCAGCCAACCCCCTCGGGTCGAGCAGTACTTC; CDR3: CASSQPPRVEQYF
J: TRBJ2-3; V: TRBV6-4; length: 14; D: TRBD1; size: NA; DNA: TGTGCCGGCTCGACAGGGGACGGCACAGATACGCAGTATTTT; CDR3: CAGSTGDGTDTQYF
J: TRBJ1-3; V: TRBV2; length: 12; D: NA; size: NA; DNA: TGTGCCAGCACTGGAGTAGGAAACACCATATATTTT; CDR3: CASTGVGNTIYF
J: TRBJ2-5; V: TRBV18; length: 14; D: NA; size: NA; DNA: TGTGCCAGCTCACCCCCATGGGGGCGGGAGACCCAGTACTTC; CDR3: CASSPPWGRETQYF
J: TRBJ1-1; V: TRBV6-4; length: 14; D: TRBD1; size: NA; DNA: TGTGCCAGCAGAGACAGGGTGGGTACAACTGAAGCTTTCTTT; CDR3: CASRDRVGTTEAFF
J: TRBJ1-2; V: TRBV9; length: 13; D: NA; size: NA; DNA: TGTGCCAGCAGCCGACAGGCTAACTATGGCTACACCTTC; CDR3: CASSRQANYGYTF
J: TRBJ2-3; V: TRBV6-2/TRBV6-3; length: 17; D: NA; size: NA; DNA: TGTGCCAGCAGTACGGGAACGGGACACCCCAGGCCAGATACGCAGTATTTT; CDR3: CASSTGTGHPRPDTQYF
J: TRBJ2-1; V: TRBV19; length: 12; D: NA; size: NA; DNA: TGTGCCAGTAGTATGGAGGGGTATGAGCAGTTCTTC; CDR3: CASSMEGYEQFF
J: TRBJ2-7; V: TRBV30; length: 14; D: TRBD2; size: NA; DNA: TGTGCCTGGAGCGGGACTAGTGGTCTCCACGAGCAGTACTTC; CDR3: CAWSGTSGLHEQYF
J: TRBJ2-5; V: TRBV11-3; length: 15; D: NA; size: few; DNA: TGTGCCAGCAGCTATTGGACGGCGAACCAAGAGACCCAGTACTTC; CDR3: CASSYWTANQETQYF
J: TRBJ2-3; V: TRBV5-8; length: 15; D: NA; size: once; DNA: TGTGCCAGCAGCTTGGACTTGGCTGGCACAGATACGCAGTATTTT; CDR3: CASSLDLAGTDTQYF
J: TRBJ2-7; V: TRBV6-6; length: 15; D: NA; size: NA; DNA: TGTGCCAGCAGTCCGGGGAGGGAGGGGGCCTACGAGCAGTACTTC; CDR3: CASSPGREGAYEQYF